The sequence of this T cell receptor (beta chain) was determined in a study of T cells expressing NK-cell markers. Germline V gene sequence: CDR1 DFQATT, CDR2 SNEGSKA (reference sequence). This CDR3 is 16 amino acids long. Using the 5' RACE reads, TCRdb records one entry per CDR3 protein without DNA. This specimen shows about 380,000 distinct CDR3 sequences; the ten leading clones hold roughly 5.5%. The V gene is TRBV20-1, the J gene TRBJ2-3; TCRdb's assignment of TRBD1 cannot be checked, as there is no DNA. This receptor was identified in a man between 18 and 69 years old in good health. Sequencing was performed on blood T cells: a sorted CD56 or NKG2C T cell subset, CD4+ or CD8+ T cells, or bulk PBMC T cells (not recorded which). The CDR3 protein is CSANPAQQGARDTQYF.